This T cell receptor (beta chain) was identified during a study of OX40 agonist ivuxolimab in advanced cancers. The method was immunoSEQ multiplex PCR; TCRdb's version includes in-frame clones alone and lacks a portion of them. The repertoire has some 57,000 clones, around 93% of them found once; the top ten carry more than 20%. CDR1 MNHEY and CDR2 SVGAGI come from the germline V gene. The V end lost 6 bases, the J end lost 7 bases, and 16 bases lay between the germline ends. The CDR3 runs 15 residues. Here the sequenced sample was CD4+ or CD8+ T cells sorted from blood, taken in a trial of the OX40 agonist ivuxolimab. The gene calls are TRBV6-5 and TRBJ1-6; D may be TRBD1 (5 bases). This TCR was recovered from an adult with an advanced solid tumor such as melanoma, head and neck, liver or kidney cancer. CDR3 residues: CASSPGTWGNSPLHF. For the CDR3, the DNA is TGTGCCAGCAGCCCCGGGACCTGGGGGAATTCACCCCTCCACTTT.